The clone carrying this T cell receptor (beta chain) was picked up many times. There were TCR beta CDR3 regions amplified from RNA transcripts. TCR CDR3 underwent first-round RT-PCR with the HTBI primer set. TCRdb ran MiXCR on the multiplex PCR reads and lists one entry per CDR3 protein. Of hundreds of thousands of distinct CDR3 sequences in the sample, 11% to 15% were seen once. These data are taken from a study of T cells in Graves' hyperthyroidism and ophthalmopathy. Germline V gene lookup returns CDR1 LNHDA and CDR2 SQIVND (reference sequence). Trimming at V came to 4 bases and at J to 4 bases, leaving 2 bases not matched to a gene. CDR3 length equals 14 residues. Patients were excluded because of uncontrolled infection, other autoimmune disease, pregnancy or lactation.

This TCR was recovered from a woman aged 25-40 years with Graves' hyperthyroidism. Sequenced input: blood. The chain carries TRBV19 and TRBJ1-1; 11 nucleotides line up with TRBD1. CDR3 region: CASSRTGGSTEAFF. The CDR3 bases are TGTGCCAGTAGTAGGACAGGGGGCAGCACTGAAGCTTTCTTT. The full variable domain, rest sourced from reference TRBV19 and TRBJ1-1, is DGGITQSPKYLFRKEGQNVTLSCEQNLNHDAMYWYRQDPGQGLRLIYYSQIVNDFQKGDIAEGYSVSREKKESFPLTVTSAQKNPTAFYLCASSRTGGSTEAFFGQGTRLTVV.